Included here is one T cell receptor beta chain sequence, with context. The germline gives CDR1 LGHDT, CDR2 YNNKEL (reference sequence). The ends were cut back, 4 bases at V and 6 bases at J, with 10 bases in the middle. The CDR3 spans 12 residues. The sample belongs to a study of blood T cell repertoires in COVID-19. Authors' analysis steps: By means of reference gene primer amplification, nucleated cell counts were estimated. Using immunoSEQ multiplex PCR, the repertoire was profiled, and TCRdb retains in-frame clones only, with some absent. D and trimming were read from the DNA, whereas the V and J calls and clone size are those reported in that table. The repertoire consists of around 160,000 clones, with about four fifths occurring once and the leading ten covering less than 6%. Study members were between roughly 18 and 89 years old and lived in approximately 25 US regions. Self-reported history from a screening survey and questionnaire set each donor's cohort. Exposed participants came across a COVID-19 case within 2 weeks before study entry.

The material sequenced was PBMCs or T cells enriched from blood (not recorded which). This chain uses TRBV3-1 (or the pseudogene TRBV3-2) with TRBJ2-7, with a tentative D call TRBD1 (6 bases). The origin of this receptor is a woman between 45 and 60 years old who had been exposed to COVID-19. The CDR3 reads CASSPFRGEQYF. DNA for the CDR3: TGTGCCAGCAGCCCATTCAGGGGCGAGCAGTACTTC.